This T cell receptor (beta chain) comes out of a study of T cells in Graves' hyperthyroidism and ophthalmopathy. This clonotype was seen many times. Diagnoses used clinical symptoms, serum thyroxine and TRAb, thyroid ultrasound and orbital computed tomography. From RNA transcripts, TCR beta CDR3 regions were amplified. During a first-round RT-PCR of the TCR CDR3, the HTBI primer set was used. TCRdb itself ran the multiplex PCR reads through MiXCR, one entry per CDR3 protein. The repertoire consists of more than 550,000 distinct CDR3 sequences, with about 18% occurring once and the leading ten covering about a sixth. The germline V gene has CDR1 SNHLY and CDR2 FYNNEI. Trimming took off 4 bases at V and 7 bases at J, with 10 bases between the two ends. This CDR3 is built from 12 residues.

The sequenced sample consisted of blood. This TCR derives from a middle-aged man with Graves' hyperthyroidism. This chain uses TRBV2 with TRBJ1-1; D may be TRBD1 (5 bases). This CDR3 is CASSGRGHEAFF. CDR3 in DNA: TGTGCCAGCAGTGGGAGGGGCCATGAAGCTTTCTTT.